This T cell receptor (beta chain) was captured by sequencing in a study of T cell responses to AZD1222 COVID-19 vaccine. In germline, CDR1 is SQVTM, CDR2 ANQGSEA. The length of the CDR3 is 12 residues. Trimming shortened V by 4 bases and J by 4 bases, and 8 bases separated the two germline ends. The method was immunoSEQ multiplex PCR; TCRdb's version includes in-frame clones alone and lacks a portion of them. The sample consists of 120,000 or so clones, 75% to 90% of them appearing once. About this clone: What it recognizes is unknown.

Overall study findings and caveats: It should be noted that donors were predominantly white British and more often female, and clonal diversity was possibly underestimated.

The input for sequencing was peripheral blood, taken on day 0 of MenACWY control vaccination. The receptor was isolated from an adult in good health. The V call is TRBV29-1, the J call TRBJ1-5, with no clear D. CDR3 bases: TGCAGCGTTGTATTTGGGAATCAGCCCCAGCATTTT. Amino acids: CSVVFGNQPQHF.